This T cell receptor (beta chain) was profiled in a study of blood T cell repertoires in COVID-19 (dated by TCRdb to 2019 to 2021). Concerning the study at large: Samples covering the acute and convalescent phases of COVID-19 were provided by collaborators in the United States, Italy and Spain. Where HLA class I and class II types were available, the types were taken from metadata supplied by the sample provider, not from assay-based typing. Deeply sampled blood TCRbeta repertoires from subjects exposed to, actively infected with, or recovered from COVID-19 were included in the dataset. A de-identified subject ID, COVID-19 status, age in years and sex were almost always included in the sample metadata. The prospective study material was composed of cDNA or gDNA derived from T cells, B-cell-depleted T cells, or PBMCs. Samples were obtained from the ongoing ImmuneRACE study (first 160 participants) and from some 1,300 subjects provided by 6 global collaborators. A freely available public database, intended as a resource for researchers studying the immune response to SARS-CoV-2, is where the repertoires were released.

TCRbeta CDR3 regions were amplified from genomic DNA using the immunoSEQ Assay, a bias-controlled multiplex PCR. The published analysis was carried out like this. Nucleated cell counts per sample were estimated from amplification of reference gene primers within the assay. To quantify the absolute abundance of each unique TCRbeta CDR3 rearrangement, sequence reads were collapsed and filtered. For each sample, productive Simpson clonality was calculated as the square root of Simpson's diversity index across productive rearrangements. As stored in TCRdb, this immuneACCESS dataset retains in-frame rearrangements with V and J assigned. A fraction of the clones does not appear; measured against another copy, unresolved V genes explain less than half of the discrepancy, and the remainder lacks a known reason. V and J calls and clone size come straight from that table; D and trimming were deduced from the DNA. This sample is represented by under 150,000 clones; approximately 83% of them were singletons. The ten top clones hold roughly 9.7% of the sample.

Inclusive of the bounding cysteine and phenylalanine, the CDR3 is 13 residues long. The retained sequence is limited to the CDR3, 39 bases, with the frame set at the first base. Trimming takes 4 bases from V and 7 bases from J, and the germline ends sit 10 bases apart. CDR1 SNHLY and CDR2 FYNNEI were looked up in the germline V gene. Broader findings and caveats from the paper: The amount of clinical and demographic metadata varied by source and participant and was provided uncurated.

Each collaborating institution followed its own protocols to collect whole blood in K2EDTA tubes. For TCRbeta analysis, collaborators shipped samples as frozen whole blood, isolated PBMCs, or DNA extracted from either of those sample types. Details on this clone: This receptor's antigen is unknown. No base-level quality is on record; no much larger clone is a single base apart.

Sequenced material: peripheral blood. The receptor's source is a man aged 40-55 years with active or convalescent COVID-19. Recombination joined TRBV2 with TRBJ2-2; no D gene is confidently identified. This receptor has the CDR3 CASSVHERGELFF. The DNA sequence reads TGTGCCAGCAGTGTACACGAACGCGGGGAGCTGTTTTTT.